One and the same sample provided the 30 T cell receptor beta chains below, sequenced in a study of shared clonotypes between healthy human individuals. TCRdb's copy holds only in-frame clones and misses some; the assay was immunoSEQ multiplex PCR. The table lists about 2.4 million clones, 93% of them singletons. Sequencing was done on a sample of naive CD4+ T cells from PBMCs. Indicated subset: CD45RA+ positively selected. Source of these receptors: a man between 18 and 35 years old in good health. Some clones in this sample may be carry-over from other donors' samples.

This clone was picked up a small number of times. The chain has TRBV19 and TRBJ2-7; perhaps TRBD1 as D (7 bases). This CDR3 spans 13 amino acids. Trimming removed 5 bases from V and 9 bases from J, with 17 bases in between. The germline gives CDR1 LNHDA, CDR2 SQIVND (reference sequence). CDR3 DNA sequence: TGTGCCAGTAGTCGATCACAGGGGAGGCGGCAGTACTTC. Translated: CASSRSQGRRQYF.

This chain uses TRBV6-5 with TRBJ1-4; TRBD1 aligns across 7 bases. Germline V gives CDR1 MNHEY, CDR2 SVGAGI. There are 14 residues in the CDR3. V shed 8 bases, J shed 3 bases, and the junction held 6 bases outside the gene matches. CDR3 region: CASARQGPNEKLFF. The CDR3 DNA reads TGTGCCAGCGCAAGACAGGGTCCTAATGAAAAACTGTTTTTT.

The chain carries TRBV6-5 and TRBJ2-5; TRBD2 aligns across 7 bases. Unmatched junction bases numbered 2, after V lost 2 bases and J lost 2 bases. From germline, CDR1 is MNHEY and CDR2 SVGAGI. The CDR3 is made up of 14 amino acids. The CDR3 nucleotides are TGTGCCAGCAGTTACGCTAGCGGACAAGAGACCCAGTACTTC. This translates into CASSYASGQETQYF.

The chain employs TRBV25-1 and TRBJ2-3, with D hard to call. Germline V gene sequence: CDR1 MGHDK, CDR2 SYGVNS. Deletions cut 6 bases from V and 4 bases from J, with 20 bases between. The CDR3 contains 16 residues. In nucleotides, the CDR3 is TGTGCCAGCAGCGAAGCCGGGTTTGTTTCGGCAGATACGCAGTATTTT. This translates into CASSEAGFVSADTQYF.

This sequence joins TRBV11-1 and TRBJ2-7, with TRBD2 matching 14 bases. V dropped 1 base and J dropped 2; count of bases not matched to a gene: 4. This CDR3 has 17 amino acids. Per the germline V gene, CDR1 is SGHAT and CDR2 is FQDESV (reference sequence). CDR3 in DNA: TGTGCCAGCAGCTTAGTGGGGACTAGCGGGAGCCCCTACGAGCAGTACTTC. Its protein is CASSLVGTSGSPYEQYF. The whole variable domain, filled in from reference TRBV11-1 and TRBJ2-7, reads EAEVAQSPRYKITEKSQAVAFWCDPISGHATLYWYRQILGQGPELLVQFQDESVVDDSQLPKDRFSAERLKGVDSTLKIQPAELGDSAMYLCASSLVGTSGSPYEQYFGPGTRLTVT.

The chain recombines TRBV11-2 with TRBJ2-6, with no clear D. Germline-derived CDR1 and CDR2 are SGHAT and FQNNGV. The V gene lost 1 base and the J gene lost 3 bases, with 10 bases spanning the gap. The CDR3 loop spans 16 amino acids. The CDR3 DNA reads as TGTGCCAGCAGCTTAGTAGATGGATATGGGGCCAACGTCCTGACTTTC. The encoded protein is CASSLVDGYGANVLTF.

The chain combines TRBV6-1 with TRBJ1-1, with D possibly matching TRBD1 (5 bases). Trimming removed 7 bases from V and 1 base from J, with 13 bases in between. The CDR3 loop spans 14 amino acids. Germline CDR1 MNHNS, CDR2 SASEGT. The CDR3 DNA follows: TGTGCCAGCAATGGGCAGGGAGGGAACACTGAAGCTTTCTTT. Protein: CASNGQGGNTEAFF.

V is TRBV7-3 and J is TRBJ1-1, with TRBD1 matching over 7 bases. The CDR3 consists of 17 residues. Germline V CDR1 and CDR2: SGHTA, FQGTGA. V shed 0 bases and J 3 bases; nucleotides not matched to a gene: 10. CDR3 in amino acids: CASSLTGGGVYDTEAFF. The CDR3 DNA is TGTGCCAGCAGCTTAACGGGAGGGGGCGTGTACGACACTGAAGCTTTCTTT.

This sequence joins TRBV29-1 and TRBJ1-1; 8 nucleotides match TRBD1. V lost 1 base to trimming and J lost 4 bases; unmatched junction nucleotides: 5. This CDR3 has 14 amino acids. Looked up from germline, CDR1 is SQVTM and CDR2 is ANQGSEA. The CDR3 loop reads CSVEVWGQATEAFF. As DNA, the CDR3 is TGCAGCGTTGAAGTATGGGGACAGGCCACTGAAGCTTTCTTT. The variable domain in full, with the rest retrieved from reference TRBV29-1 and TRBJ1-1, is SAVISQKPSRDICQRGTSLTIQCQVDSQVTMMFWYRQQPGQSLTLIATANQGSEATYESGFVIDKFPISRPNLTFSTLTVSNMSPEDSSIYLCSVEVWGQATEAFFGQGTRLTVV.

V usage is TRBV19 and J usage is TRBJ2-1, with 11 bases matching TRBD2. V gave up 9 bases and J gave up 10 bases; unmatched junction bases: 8. The V gene's germline CDR1 is LNHDA and CDR2 SQIVND (reference sequence). The CDR3 contains 13 residues. The CDR3 bases are TGTGCCAGCATAGCGCGACTAGCGGGAGAGCAGTTCTTC. Encoded protein: CASIARLAGEQFF.

The chain joins TRBV11-2 to TRBJ1-5, with unresolved D. Per germline, CDR1 SGHAT and CDR2 FQNNGV. CDR3 length equals 15 residues. V lost 2 bases and J 3 bases, leaving 11 bases between the germline ends. CDR3 sequence (DNA): TGTGCCAGCAGCTTAAGAGGAGGTTACAATCAGCCCCAGCATTTT. As protein: CASSLRGGYNQPQHF.

CDR3 sequence reads: CASSQGPRETQYF. DNA for the CDR3: TGTGCCAGCAGCCAGGGCCCCCGAGAGACCCAGTACTTC. The chain combines TRBV5-6 with TRBJ2-5; possible D gene TRBD1, 5 bases. With 4 bases removed from V and 4 bases from J, the gap between germline ends came to 11 bases. The CDR3 spans 13 residues. Germline V gives CDR1 SGHDT, CDR2 YYEEEE.

This chain connects TRBV28 to TRBJ2-7; D gene uncertain. The germline V and J ends were trimmed by 2 bases and 9 bases, with 14 bases remaining between them. CDR3 size: 13 residues. Germline-derived CDR1 and CDR2 are MDHEN and SYDVKM. The CDR3 sequence: CASSLLSSVWQYF. The CDR3 region has the DNA TGTGCCAGCAGTTTACTATCCTCTGTCTGGCAGTACTTC.

The chain employs TRBV7-9 and TRBJ2-7, with D possibly being TRBD1 (5 bases). CDR3 length: 14 amino acids. The V end lost 5 bases, the J end lost 2 bases, and 13 bases lay between the germline ends. Germline CDR1 and CDR2: SEHNR and FQNEAQ (reference sequence). CDR3 sequence reads: CASSPWTTTYEQYF. Written as DNA, the CDR3 is TGTGCCAGCAGCCCTTGGACAACTACCTACGAGCAGTACTTC.

The chain joins TRBV18 to TRBJ2-7; D may be TRBD1 (5 bases). V lost 3 bases, J lost 2 bases, and 8 bases lay in between. Germline V gene data show CDR1 as KGHSH and CDR2 as LQKENI. The CDR3 is made up of 13 amino acids. CDR3 coding DNA: TGTGCCAGCTCACCGGACAAGACCTACGAGCAGTACTTC. It codes for CASSPDKTYEQYF. The whole variable domain, filled in from reference TRBV18 and TRBJ2-7, reads NAGVMQNPRHLVRRRGQEARLRCSPMKGHSHVYWYRQLPEEGLKFMVYLQKENIIDESGMPKERFSAEFPKEGPSILRIQQVVRGDSAAYFCASSPDKTYEQYFGPGTRLTVT.

Turning to this clone: This specimen includes other DNA sequences encoding the same CDR3. This chain connects TRBV7-9 to TRBJ1-3; D unresolved. Germline CDR1 is SEHNR and CDR2 is FQNEAQ (reference sequence). The V end lost 1 base, the J end lost 0 bases, and 4 bases lay between the germline ends. There are 14 residues in the CDR3. The CDR3 bases are TGTGCCAGCAGCTTAGGTCTCTCTGGAAACACCATATATTTT. This codes for CASSLGLSGNTIYF.

The chain employs TRBV2 and TRBJ2-3, with 8 nucleotides matching TRBD2. J lost 2 bases, V lost 7 bases, and 11 bases had no gene match. The CDR3 spans 16 residues. Germline CDR1 and CDR2: SNHLY and FYNNEI. In DNA form, the CDR3 reads TGTGCCAGCATGGGGGGTTTAGCGGGATACACAGATACGCAGTATTTT. Its translation: CASMGGLAGYTDTQYF.

The chain has TRBV28 and TRBJ1-5; D possibly corresponds to TRBD1 (6 bases). V lost 5 bases, J lost 1 base, and 12 bases lay in between. The length of the CDR3 is 15 residues. Germline V gene lookup returns CDR1 MDHEN and CDR2 SYDVKM. The CDR3 spells CASSPRTVSNQPQHF. Here the CDR3 DNA reads TGTGCCAGCAGTCCCCGGACAGTGAGCAATCAGCCCCAGCATTTT.

The J gene is TRBJ2-2, the V gene TRBV28; no firm D call. This CDR3 region has 12 residues. CDR1 is MDHEN and CDR2 is SYDVKM in the germline V gene. V lost 6 bases and J lost 7, with 9 bases in between. The chain's CDR3 is CASSLSVGELFF. The CDR3 bases are TGTGCCAGCAGCCTCTCAGTCGGGGAGCTGTTTTTT. The whole variable domain, remainder taken from reference TRBV28 and TRBJ2-2, is DVKVTQSSRYLVKRTGEKVFLECVQDMDHENMFWYRQDPGLGLRLIYFSYDVKMKEKGDIPEGYSVSREKKERFSLILESASTNQTSMYLCASSLSVGELFFGEGSRLTVL.

The J gene is TRBJ1-1, the V gene TRBV27; tentative D call: TRBD1 (5 bases). Trimming cost V 6 bases and J 7 bases, with 18 bases left between them. Germline V lookup: CDR1 MNHEY, CDR2 SMNVEV (reference sequence). The CDR3 sequence is 14 residues long. The CDR3 loop is CASSGGPWMNEAFF. CDR3 nucleotides: TGTGCCAGCAGCGGGGGTCCCTGGATGAATGAAGCTTTCTTT.

Worth noting for this clone: At the DNA level, this CDR3 is encoded by other sequences in the same sample as well. The V gene is TRBV7-3, the J gene TRBJ2-1, with 9 bases matching TRBD2. After removal of 3 bases from V and 3 bases from J, the junction contained 3 bases not matched to a gene. Germline lookup yields CDR1 SGHTA and CDR2 FQGTGA. This CDR3 comprises 15 residues. The CDR3 loop reads CASSLGLASYNEQFF. The CDR3 DNA is TGTGCCAGCAGCTTGGGACTAGCTAGCTACAATGAGCAGTTCTTC.

This clone was seen only once. V gene TRBV5-8 combines with J gene TRBJ1-5, with D uncertain. From germline, CDR1 is SGHTS and CDR2 YDEGEE. The CDR3 sequence is 16 residues long. Trimming took off 1 base at V and 1 base at J, with 12 bases between the two ends. The DNA for the CDR3 is TGTGCCAGCAGCTTGAAATTTAGAATAAGCAATCAGCCCCAGCATTTT. Translation: CASSLKFRISNQPQHF.

The V gene is TRBV30, the J gene TRBJ2-2; D is uncertain. Germline V CDR1 and CDR2: GTSNPN, SVGIG (reference sequence). CDR3 length: 14 amino acids. Trimming removed 2 bases at V and 2 bases at J, with 9 bases between. The CDR3 DNA is TGTGCCTGGAGTCCTACCATAAACACCGGGGAGCTGTTTTTT. Amino acid sequence: CAWSPTINTGELFF.

The rearrangement joins TRBV27 to TRBJ1-2; 8 nucleotides agree with TRBD1. Germline CDR1 reads MNHEY; CDR2 reads SMNVEV (reference sequence). V dropped 4 bases and J dropped 6; count of bases not matched to a gene: 4. CDR3 length: 13 residues. The CDR3 spells CASSYTGGDGYTF. The CDR3, as DNA: TGTGCCAGCAGTTATACAGGGGGGGATGGCTACACCTTC.

The V call is TRBV2, the J call TRBJ2-7; D is perhaps TRBD2 (7 bases). The germline V gene encodes CDR1 SNHLY and CDR2 FYNNEI. The CDR3 runs to 15 residues. V was trimmed by 3 bases and J by 1 base, leaving 13 bases between them. The CDR3, as DNA: TGTGCCAGCAGTGAGAGGGGGGGCGCTTCCTACGAGCAGTACTTC. Translating gives CASSERGGASYEQYF. Combining the CDR3 with reference TRBV2 and TRBJ2-7 gives the whole variable domain EPEVTQTPSHQVTQMGQEVILRCVPISNHLYFYWYRQILGQKVEFLVSFYNNEISEKSEIFDDQFSVERPDGSNFTLKIRSTKLEDSAMYFCASSERGGASYEQYFGPGTRLTVT.

Turning to this clone: At the DNA level, this CDR3 is encoded by other sequences in the same sample as well. The gene calls are TRBV28 and TRBJ1-5, with D possibly being TRBD1 (6 bases). The V end was cut by 2 bases, the J end by 0 bases, with 11 bases between. Germline V gives CDR1 MDHEN, CDR2 SYDVKM. The CDR3 loop spans 16 amino acids. The CDR3 region has the DNA TGTGCCAGCAGTTTAAATACAGGGTATAGCAATCAGCCCCAGCATTTT. This encodes CASSLNTGYSNQPQHF.

The rearrangement links TRBV4-1 to TRBJ2-5; D could derive from TRBD1 or TRBD2 (5 bases each). The V gene lost 6 bases and the J gene lost 2 bases, with 16 bases spanning the gap. The CDR3 is 15 residues long. Germline values: CDR1 MGHRA, CDR2 YSYEKL. The DNA for the CDR3 is TGCGCCAGCAGGGCTATCGGGGCGGCTCAAGAGACCCAGTACTTC. This sequence encodes CASRAIGAAQETQYF.

The genes are TRBV28 and TRBJ2-1; possibly TRBD2 for D (5 bases). The V and J ends lost 5 bases and 3 bases respectively, with 23 bases between them. The CDR3 runs to 18 residues. Germline V gene sequence: CDR1 MDHEN, CDR2 SYDVKM. In DNA form, the CDR3 reads TGTGCCAGCAGTCCGACGTTCGTGTCGGGGTCGAGCTACAATGAGCAGTTCTTC. Translated, it gives CASSPTFVSGSSYNEQFF.

The genes are TRBV2 and TRBJ1-2, with D perhaps matching TRBD1 (5 bases). Germline V CDR1 and CDR2: SNHLY, FYNNEI. The length of the CDR3 is 15 residues. Trimming took 2 bases from V and 2 from J, leaving 12 bases between them. This CDR3 is CASSEQGNLNYGYTF. The CDR3 coding sequence is TGTGCCAGCAGTGAACAGGGCAACTTAAACTATGGCTACACCTTC.

The J gene is TRBJ1-1, the V gene TRBV28, with 11 nucleotides matching TRBD1. V lost 5 bases to trimming and J lost 3 bases; unmatched junction nucleotides: 5. Germline V gives CDR1 MDHEN, CDR2 SYDVKM. The CDR3 covers 15 residues. CDR3 in amino acids: CASSGPGQGDTEAFF. CDR3 DNA sequence: TGTGCCAGCAGTGGTCCGGGACAGGGGGACACTGAAGCTTTCTTT.